This TCR beta chain was retrieved from a study of blood T cells in healthy people across ages. Using a J-beta primer mix together with a sample-barcoded 5' primer, a second PCR was run for about 6 to 11 cycles. Any given sample supplied a minimum of 2.5 million CDR3-containing paired-end reads. TCRdb processed the 5' RACE reads anew with MiXCR; each CDR3 protein has one entry. The sample comprises roughly 800,000 distinct CDR3 sequences, roughly 64% of which are singletons, and 20% to 25% rests with the top ten. Of note for this clonotype: As yet, its antigen is unknown.

Broader study findings: Age advanced and TCR beta diversity per million T cells fell, roughly linearly. Those diversity estimates obtained from one million T cells were thought to be underestimates.

The clonotype was recovered from a man between 25 and 39 years old in good health. Sequencing was done on a sample of blood.

The CDR3 spells CASSLSGSNNYGYTF. Here the CDR3 DNA reads TGTGCCAGCAGTTTATCCGGCAGTAATAACTATGGCTACACCTTC. The chain links TRBV12-3 or TRBV12-4 to TRBJ1-2; D is uncertain. The CDR3 contains 15 residues. The V end lost 2 bases, the J end lost 1 base, and 11 bases lay between the germline ends.